Listed below are T cell receptor beta chains from one sample, sequenced in a study of CXCR3-negative and CXCR3-positive naive CD8 T cells. From its re-call of the 5' RACE reads, TCRdb lists each CDR3 protein once, without DNA. Its table lists about 5,800 distinct CDR3 sequences. Sequencing was carried out using naive CXCR3- CD8+ T cells from blood. Receptors were obtained from a human donor in good health. Some clones in this sample may be carry-over from other donors' samples. Both conserved end residues are part of each CDR3. The order of the fields is V gene, J gene, clone size, CDR3 protein. Rows may omit the clone size; those that give it use once, few, many or a size class.

V: TRBV20-1; J: TRBJ2-7; size: .; CDR3: CSAKAGGAYDQYF
V: TRBV5-1; J: TRBJ2-7; size: medium-sized; CDR3: CASSPGLAGSYEQYF
V: TRBV28; J: TRBJ2-7; size: medium-sized; CDR3: CASRPPGQGFFDEQYF
V: TRBV29-1; J: TRBJ1-2; size: medium-sized; CDR3: CSVPRTRDGYTF
V: TRBV4-2; J: TRBJ1-1; size: .; CDR3: CASRAGGLTNTEAFF
V: TRBV2; J: TRBJ2-3; size: .; CDR3: CASSLGESSTDTQYF
V: TRBV5-1; J: TRBJ1-2; size: .; CDR3: CASSPPGGRSGYTF
V: TRBV2; J: TRBJ2-7; size: medium-sized; CDR3: CASSINSYEQYF
V: TRBV5-1; J: TRBJ2-7; size: medium-sized; CDR3: CASSLVGTTNEQYF
V: TRBV6-6; J: TRBJ2-3; size: medium-sized; CDR3: CASSYQGLAGGSTDTQYF
V: TRBV6-5; J: TRBJ2-3; size: .; CDR3: CASRLSGTDTQYF
V: TRBV6-2/TRBV6-3; J: TRBJ2-7; size: .; CDR3: CASSRDITDYEQYF
V: TRBV9; J: TRBJ2-1; size: .; CDR3: CASSPSVALNEQFF
V: TRBV20-1; J: TRBJ2-2; size: medium-sized; CDR3: CSARAGNTGELFF
V: TRBV3-1; J: TRBJ1-5; size: .; CDR3: CASSQKRTGTNSNQPQHF
V: TRBV29-1; J: TRBJ2-7; size: .; CDR3: CSVADRDRSYEQYF
V: TRBV12-3/TRBV12-4; J: TRBJ2-3; size: .; CDR3: CASSHRDVSSTDTQYF
V: TRBV7-9; J: TRBJ1-2; size: medium-sized; CDR3: CASSLGGAGANYGYTF
V: TRBV29-1; J: TRBJ2-4; size: .; CDR3: CSAALGLAKNIQYF
V: TRBV10-2; J: TRBJ2-1; size: medium-sized; CDR3: CASSVAGETYNEQFF
V: TRBV6-6; J: TRBJ2-7; size: medium-sized; CDR3: CASSYSPGTSGTYEQYF
V: TRBV30; J: TRBJ1-5; size: .; CDR3: CAWSVRGQGINQPQHF
V: TRBV15; J: TRBJ2-7; size: .; CDR3: CATSRASLLDEQYF
V: TRBV29-1; J: TRBJ2-7; size: medium-sized; CDR3: CSVLVSYEQYF
V: TRBV2; J: TRBJ2-7; size: .; CDR3: CASSVRDYEQYF
V: TRBV7-2; J: TRBJ2-7; size: .; CDR3: CASSLGSGRMYEQYF
V: TRBV29-1; J: TRBJ2-5; size: medium-sized; CDR3: CSANLRGLARQETQYF
V: TRBV20-1; J: TRBJ2-7; size: medium-sized; CDR3: CSAPLAVSYEQYF
V: TRBV7-9; J: TRBJ2-7; size: .; CDR3: CASSEIPYEQYF
V: TRBV10-3; J: TRBJ2-1; size: .; CDR3: CAISESLEGLDNEQFF
V: TRBV2; J: TRBJ2-1; size: .; CDR3: CASTSRGGLSSYNEQFF
V: TRBV6-6; J: TRBJ2-1; size: .; CDR3: CASSYGTGRNEQFF
V: TRBV6-6; J: TRBJ2-5; size: .; CDR3: CASSSPGGTSAQETQYF
V: TRBV6-6; J: TRBJ2-3; size: .; CDR3: CASSYSALAGGLDTQYF
V: TRBV5-1; J: TRBJ1-2; size: .; CDR3: CASSPGSNYGYTF
V: TRBV7-2; J: TRBJ2-3; size: .; CDR3: CASSWRASTDTQYF
V: TRBV4-2; J: TRBJ2-5; size: .; CDR3: CASSQALEAPSETQYF
V: TRBV29-1; J: TRBJ2-7; size: medium-sized; CDR3: CSVVSGGEQYF
V: TRBV7-2; J: TRBJ2-3; size: medium-sized; CDR3: CASSPRDRPADTQYF
V: TRBV20-1; J: TRBJ2-7; size: .; CDR3: CSAAPGQSSYEQYF
V: TRBV2; J: TRBJ2-2; size: .; CDR3: CASSSGFAPTFGELFF
V: TRBV4-3; J: TRBJ2-4; size: medium-sized; CDR3: CASSQDWWGASKNIQYF
V: TRBV28; J: TRBJ1-2; size: .; CDR3: CASETEQGINYGYTF
V: TRBV20-1; J: TRBJ1-2; size: .; CDR3: CSARGTDSYGYTF
V: TRBV5-1; J: TRBJ2-4; size: .; CDR3: CASSLASGLAKNIQYF
V: TRBV7-9; J: TRBJ2-1; size: medium-sized; CDR3: CASSPQQAPEQFF
V: TRBV2; J: TRBJ2-2; size: medium-sized; CDR3: CASSGPGGGELFF
V: TRBV12-3/TRBV12-4; J: TRBJ2-7; size: .; CDR3: CASSLVAGGPDEQYF
V: TRBV30; J: TRBJ2-7; size: .; CDR3: CAWRRTVRPYEQYF
V: TRBV7-2; J: TRBJ2-2; size: medium-sized; CDR3: CASSPGPGGELFF
V: TRBV10-3; J: TRBJ2-7; size: medium-sized; CDR3: CAISPGTSGASYEQYF
V: TRBV20-1; J: TRBJ1-2; size: .; CDR3: CSAEGAGYLVGYTF
V: TRBV19; J: TRBJ2-2; size: medium-sized; CDR3: CASKSPGTGVNTGELFF
V: TRBV5-1; J: TRBJ2-3; size: .; CDR3: CASSLLTDTDTQYF
V: TRBV6-5; J: TRBJ1-1; size: medium-sized; CDR3: CASSYTLGGEAFF
V: TRBV6-1; J: TRBJ2-1; size: .; CDR3: CASSEDRELDNEQFF
V: TRBV29-1; J: TRBJ2-7; size: medium-sized; CDR3: CSVEDLVAGRAYEQYF
V: TRBV29-1; J: TRBJ2-5; size: .; CDR3: CSVRSGVQETQYF